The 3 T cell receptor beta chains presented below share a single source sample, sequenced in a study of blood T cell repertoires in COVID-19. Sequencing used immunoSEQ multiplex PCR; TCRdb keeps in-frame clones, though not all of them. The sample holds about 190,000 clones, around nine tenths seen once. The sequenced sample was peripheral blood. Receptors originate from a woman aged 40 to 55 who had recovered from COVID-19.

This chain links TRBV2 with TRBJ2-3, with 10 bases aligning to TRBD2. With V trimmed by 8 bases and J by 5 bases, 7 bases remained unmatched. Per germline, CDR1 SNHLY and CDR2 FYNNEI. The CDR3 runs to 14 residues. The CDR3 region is CASGLAGGVDTQYF. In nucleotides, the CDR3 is TGTGCCAGCGGTTTAGCGGGAGGCGTAGATACGCAGTATTTT.

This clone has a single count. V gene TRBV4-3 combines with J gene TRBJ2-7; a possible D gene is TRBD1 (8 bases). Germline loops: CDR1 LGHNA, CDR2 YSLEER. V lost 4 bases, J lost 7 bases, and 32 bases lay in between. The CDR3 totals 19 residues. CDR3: CASSPGRDRSRLAQGEQYF. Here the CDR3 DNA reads TGCGCCAGCAGCCCTGGGAGGGACAGGAGTCGACTAGCCCAGGGGGAGCAGTACTTC.

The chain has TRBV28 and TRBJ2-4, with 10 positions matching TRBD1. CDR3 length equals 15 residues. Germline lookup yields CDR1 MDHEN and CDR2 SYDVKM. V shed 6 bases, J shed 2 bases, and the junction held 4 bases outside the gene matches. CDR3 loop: CASRGQGLTKNIQYF. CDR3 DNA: TGTGCCAGCAGGGGACAGGGGCTAACCAAAAACATTCAGTACTTC.